Presented here are 3 T cell receptor beta chains from one specimen sequenced in a study of control samples from healthy donors and cancer patients. Using immunoSEQ multiplex PCR, the repertoire was profiled, and TCRdb retains in-frame clones only, with some absent. The table has roughly 32,000 clones, about 86% seen once. The sequencing sample was made of PBMCs. The source is a middle-aged woman with lung cancer.

This chain uses TRBV27 with TRBJ1-5; D is uncertain. This CDR3 spans 16 amino acids. Germline lookup yields CDR1 MNHEY and CDR2 SMNVEV (reference sequence). Deletions cut 2 bases from V and 5 bases from J, with 16 bases between. The CDR3 coding sequence is TGTGCCAGCAGTTTAACGGTCGGGAGTGCGGATCAGCCCCAGCATTTT. Its protein is CASSLTVGSADQPQHF.

This sequence joins TRBV27 and TRBJ1-1, with D maybe TRBD1 (5 bases). Germline V lookup: CDR1 MNHEY, CDR2 SMNVEV (reference sequence). Trimming took off 5 bases at V and 10 bases at J, with 17 bases between the two ends. This CDR3 has 13 residues. CDR3 protein: CASSLDHIGGAFF. The CDR3 DNA follows: TGTGCCAGCAGTCTCGACCACATCGGGGGAGCTTTCTTT.

This sequence joins TRBV27 and TRBJ2-3; no firm D call. V was shortened by 6 bases and J by 1 base, with 8 bases between the two germline ends. This CDR3 comprises 13 residues. Germline CDR1 is MNHEY and CDR2 is SMNVEV (reference sequence). In nucleotides, the CDR3 is TGTGCCAGCAGGCCCCGGGGCACAGATACGCAGTATTTT. This sequence encodes CASRPRGTDTQYF.